This TCR beta chain was recovered during a study of blood T cell repertoires in COVID-19. As for the study in general: Some COVID-19 samples were acute and others convalescent; all came from the United States, Italy and Spain. Nucleic acid was either cDNA or gDNA, and it came from T cells, B-cell-depleted T cells, or PBMCs.

Authors' processing steps: Reference gene primers were amplified, and this amplification served to estimate nucleated cell counts. Here immunoSEQ multiplex PCR was the method, and the copy in TCRdb shows in-frame clones only, minus some. D and trimming come from the DNA, and the V and J calls and clone size come from that table. The data contain 180,000 or so clones, around four fifths of them singletons. The CDR3 totals 15 residues. Per germline, CDR1 SGHRS and CDR2 YFSETQ. Losses at the gene ends were 0 bases for V and 4 bases for J; bases not matched to a gene: 5. The material sequenced was peripheral blood. The receptor was derived from a human donor with acute or convalescent COVID-19. The donor label of this sample is uncertain. This chain uses TRBV5-1 with TRBJ1-2; 8 bases map to TRBD1. The chain's CDR3 is CASSLDGQGAYGYTF. The DNA for the CDR3 is TGCGCCAGCAGCTTGGACGGTCAGGGGGCCTATGGCTACACCTTC.